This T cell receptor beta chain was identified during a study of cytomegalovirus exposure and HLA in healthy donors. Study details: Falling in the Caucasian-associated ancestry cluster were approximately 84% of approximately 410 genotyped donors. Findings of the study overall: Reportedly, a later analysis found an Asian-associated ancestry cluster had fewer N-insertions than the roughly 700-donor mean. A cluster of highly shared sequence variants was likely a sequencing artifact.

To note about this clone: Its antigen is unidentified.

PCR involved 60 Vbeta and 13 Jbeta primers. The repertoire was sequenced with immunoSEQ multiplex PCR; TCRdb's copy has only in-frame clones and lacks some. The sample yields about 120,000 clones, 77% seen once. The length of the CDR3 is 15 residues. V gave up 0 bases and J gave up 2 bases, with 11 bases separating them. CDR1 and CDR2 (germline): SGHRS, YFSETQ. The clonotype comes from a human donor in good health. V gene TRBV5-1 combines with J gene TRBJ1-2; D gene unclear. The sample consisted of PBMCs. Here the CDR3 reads CASSLVSGSNYGYTF. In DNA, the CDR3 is TGCGCCAGCAGCTTGGTTTCGGGAAGCAACTATGGCTACACCTTC.